These 25 T cell receptor beta chains were all obtained from the same sample, sequenced in a study of shared clonotypes between healthy human individuals. Clones were sequenced by immunoSEQ multiplex PCR, and TCRdb holds only the in-frame ones, with some missing. The sample has about 2 million clones, approximately 94% seen once. Naive CD8 populations comprised CD45RO-negative cells positively selected for CCR7, excluding terminally differentiated effector memory CD45RA+ cells. The sequenced material came from naive CD8+ T cells sorted from blood. The origin of the receptors is a man aged 18-30 years in good health.

V gene TRBV5-4 combines with J gene TRBJ2-7; D is undetermined. The CDR3 is 14 residues long. Germline loops: CDR1 SGHNT, CDR2 YYREEE (reference sequence). V shed 0 bases and J shed 0 bases, with 7 bases lying between them. The CDR3 protein is CASSLELSSYEQYF. CDR3 in DNA: TGTGCCAGCAGCTTGGAACTTAGCTCCTACGAGCAGTACTTC.

The chain combines TRBV7-2 with TRBJ2-7, with TRBD2 matching over 13 bases. The V and J ends lost 5 bases and 4 bases, in that order; junction bases with no gene match: 11. CDR1 is SGHTA and CDR2 is FQGNSA in the germline V gene. The CDR3 consists of 17 residues. This CDR3 reads CASSQLAGGPLAYEQYF. CDR3 DNA: TGTGCCAGCAGCCAACTAGCGGGGGGGCCTTTAGCGTACGAGCAGTACTTC. The complete variable domain, with remaining parts taken from reference TRBV7-2 and TRBJ2-7, reads GAGVSQSPSNKVTEKGKDVELRCDPISGHTALYWYRQSLGQGLEFLIYFQGNSAPDKSGLPSDRFSAERTGGSVSTLTIQRTQQEDSAVYLCASSQLAGGPLAYEQYFGPGTRLTVT.

The chain recombines TRBV5-4 with TRBJ2-5; TRBD2 matches at 9 bases. CDR3 length: 16 amino acids. J lost 6 bases, V lost 4 bases, and 13 bases had no gene match. Looked up from germline, CDR1 is SGHNT and CDR2 is YYREEE (reference sequence). DNA of the CDR3: TGTGCCAGCAGCCTAGACCGGGGTAGCGGGAGCAAGACCCAGTACTTC. It is translated as CASSLDRGSGSKTQYF.

This sequence joins TRBV19 and TRBJ2-2; D perhaps matches TRBD1 (7 bases). This CDR3 region has 17 residues. Trimming pared 0 bases from V and 5 bases from J, leaving 16 bases between. Germline-derived CDR1 and CDR2 are LNHDA and SQIVND (reference sequence). The CDR3 DNA follows: TGTGCCAGTAGTATAGATGGAGAGACAGGGAGGACCGGGGAGCTGTTTTTT. This encodes CASSIDGETGRTGELFF. The whole variable domain, remainder taken from reference TRBV19 and TRBJ2-2, is DGGITQSPKYLFRKEGQNVTLSCEQNLNHDAMYWYRQDPGQGLRLIYYSQIVNDFQKGDIAEGYSVSREKKESFPLTVTSAQKNPTAFYLCASSIDGETGRTGELFFGEGSRLTVL.

The V gene is TRBV11-2, the J gene TRBJ2-7; D could derive from TRBD1 or TRBD2 (5 bases each). Germline CDR1 reads SGHAT; CDR2 reads FQNNGV. V shed 3 bases and J shed 3 bases, with 12 bases lying between them. CDR3 length equals 14 residues. The DNA of the CDR3 is TGTGCCAGCAGCTTCGGGACGGCAGGCTACGAGCAGTACTTC. Translated, it gives CASSFGTAGYEQYF.

This sequence joins TRBV5-1 and TRBJ1-1, with 7 bases aligning to TRBD1. This CDR3 has 15 amino acids. Germline trimming cut 4 bases from V and 4 bases from J; bases unmatched to any gene: 10. From germline, CDR1 is SGHRS and CDR2 YFSETQ. The CDR3: CASSDREWGGTEAFF. CDR3 sequence (DNA): TGCGCCAGCAGCGACAGGGAATGGGGCGGCACTGAAGCTTTCTTT.

For this clone: This sample also contains other DNA sequences that code for the same CDR3. This chain links TRBV6-6 with TRBJ1-5; D remains ambiguous. With 0 bases removed from V and 3 bases from J, the gap between germline ends came to 3 bases. Germline assignment: CDR1 MNHNY and CDR2 SVGAGI (reference sequence). The CDR3 length is 13 residues. CDR3 protein: CASSYSSNQPQHF. The CDR3, as DNA: TGTGCCAGCAGTTACTCGTCCAATCAGCCCCAGCATTTT.

The V and J genes are TRBV4-1 and TRBJ2-7, with TRBD2 as a possible D gene (5 bases). Germline assignment: CDR1 MGHRA and CDR2 YSYEKL. The length of the CDR3 is 14 residues. Trimming took 2 bases from V and 3 from J, leaving 11 bases between them. CDR3 in DNA: TGCGCCAGCAGCCAACTTACTAGTAGCTACGAGCAGTACTTC. It encodes CASSQLTSSYEQYF.

This clone showed up just once. The chain recombines TRBV15 with TRBJ1-5; no clear D. V was pared by 0 bases and J by 9 bases, with 15 bases between. Germline CDR1 and CDR2: LNHNV and YYDKDF (reference sequence). The length of the CDR3 is 15 residues. The CDR3, as DNA: TGTGCCACCAGCAGAGATTCCGGCAGGACCGGGCCCCAGCATTTT. It yields the protein CATSRDSGRTGPQHF.

DNA for the CDR3: TGTGCCAGCAGCTTAGTTCTAGCGGGGAGCACAGATACGCAGTATTTT. It is translated as CASSLVLAGSTDTQYF. This chain connects TRBV7-8 to TRBJ2-3; 9 bases line up with TRBD2. The CDR3 is 16 amino acids. V was pared by 1 base and J by 0 bases, with 2 bases of the junction left unmatched. Germline CDR1 reads SGHVS; CDR2 reads FQNEAQ.

The chain joins TRBV29-1 to TRBJ1-2, with 7 bases fitting TRBD1. Germline V gene lookup returns CDR1 SQVTM and CDR2 ANQGSEA. CDR3 length: 12 amino acids. Trimming removed 3 bases from V and 6 bases from J; junction bases left unmatched: 4. The CDR3: CSVESTGHGYTF. CDR3 nucleotide sequence: TGCAGCGTTGAGTCGACAGGGCATGGCTACACCTTC.

This clone was found a few times. The chain uses TRBV2 and TRBJ1-6; a weak D match, TRBD1 (5 bases). Germline V CDR1 and CDR2: SNHLY, FYNNEI. V was trimmed by 6 bases and J by 3 bases, leaving 15 bases between them. The CDR3 is made up of 16 amino acids. CDR3 nucleotides: TGTGCCAGCAGCAGAGCGGGTGACAGCTATAATTCACCCCTCCACTTT. Its translation: CASSRAGDSYNSPLHF.

The rearrangement links TRBV9 to TRBJ2-1, with a weak D call TRBD2 (6 bases). Germline CDR1 SGDLS, CDR2 YYNGEE. This CDR3 contains 16 residues. Trimming removed 4 bases from V and 6 bases from J, with 20 bases in between. The CDR3 bases are TGTGCCAGCAGCCCTTCTGGGCTAGCGACCGGCAATGAGCAGTTCTTC. Encoded protein: CASSPSGLATGNEQFF. Full variable domain (missing parts from reference TRBV9 and TRBJ2-1): DSGVTQTPKHLITATGQRVTLRCSPRSGDLSVYWYQQSLDQGLQFLIQYYNGEERAKGNILERFSAQQFPDLHSELNLSSLELGDSALYFCASSPSGLATGNEQFFGPGTRLTVL.

The chain links TRBV27 to TRBJ2-3; no clear D gene. The germline V gene encodes CDR1 MNHEY and CDR2 SMNVEV (reference sequence). With 6 bases removed from V and 5 bases from J, the gap between germline ends came to 12 bases. CDR3 length: 13 residues. The DNA for the CDR3 is TGTGCCAGCAGCCAGAACCTTGAAGATACGCAGTATTTT. Translated: CASSQNLEDTQYF.

This clone was observed once. CDR3 loop: CASLDLGNTGELFF. The CDR3 nucleotides read TGTGCCAGCCTGGACCTGGGGAACACCGGGGAGCTGTTTTTT. The chain employs TRBV27 and TRBJ2-2; D call uncertain. The CDR3 covers 14 residues. Trimming took 8 bases from V and 1 from J, leaving 11 bases between them. Per the germline V gene, CDR1 is MNHEY and CDR2 is SMNVEV (reference sequence).

The chain employs TRBV5-1 and TRBJ1-6; D is uncertain. The CDR3 extends over 12 amino acids. Germline CDR1 reads SGHRS; CDR2 reads YFSETQ. V was cut by 2 bases and J by 5 bases, with 2 bases left in between. The CDR3 protein is CASSFDNSPLHF. The CDR3 region has the DNA TGCGCCAGCAGCTTCGATAATTCACCCCTCCACTTT.

The gene calls are TRBV6-5 and TRBJ1-5; D perhaps matches TRBD1 (6 bases). Germline loops: CDR1 MNHEY, CDR2 SVGAGI. This CDR3 contains 15 residues. Deletions cut 6 bases from V and 4 bases from J, with 16 bases between. For the CDR3, the DNA is TGTGCCAGCAGACTCGGACAGCTTGCTAATCAGCCCCAGCATTTT. Its protein product is CASRLGQLANQPQHF.

The rearrangement joins TRBV6-5 to TRBJ2-2; 8 bases match TRBD2. Per the germline V gene, CDR1 is MNHEY and CDR2 is SVGAGI. The ends lost 4 bases at V and 2 bases at J; junction bases unmatched: 6. This CDR3 has 16 residues. CDR3 nucleotide sequence: TGTGCCAGCAGTTCCCCGGGGGGGCTTAACACCGGGGAGCTGTTTTTT. Amino acids: CASSSPGGLNTGELFF.

The DNA for the CDR3 is TGTGCCATGTCCAGCGGGACAGGGTTCGATCAGCCCCAGCATTTT. Its protein product is CAMSSGTGFDQPQHF. V is TRBV28 and J is TRBJ1-5, with 9 bases fitting TRBD1. The CDR3 is 15 residues long. The V gene's germline CDR1 is MDHEN and CDR2 SYDVKM. With 10 bases clipped from V and 5 bases from J, the junction kept 12 bases outside the gene matches. Variable domain in full (rest from reference TRBV28 and TRBJ1-5): DVKVTQSSRYLVKRTGEKVFLECVQDMDHENMFWYRQDPGLGLRLIYFSYDVKMKEKGDIPEGYSVSREKKERFSLILESASTNQTSMYLCAMSSGTGFDQPQHFGDGTRLSIL.

The gene calls are TRBV28 and TRBJ2-2; possibly TRBD1 for D (5 bases). CDR1 MDHEN and CDR2 SYDVKM come from the germline V gene. The CDR3 contains 11 residues. V was cut by 10 bases and J by 4 bases, with 7 bases left in between. The CDR3 spells CATDSTGELFF. The CDR3, as DNA: TGTGCCACCGACAGCACCGGGGAGCTGTTTTTT. The variable domain in full, with the rest retrieved from reference TRBV28 and TRBJ2-2, is DVKVTQSSRYLVKRTGEKVFLECVQDMDHENMFWYRQDPGLGLRLIYFSYDVKMKEKGDIPEGYSVSREKKERFSLILESASTNQTSMYLCATDSTGELFFGEGSRLTVL.

The gene calls are TRBV30 and TRBJ2-3; TRBD2 aligns across 7 bases. Trimming cost V 1 base and J 2 bases; bases outside gene matches: 6. CDR1 GTSNPN and CDR2 SVGIG come from the germline V gene (reference sequence). This CDR3 has 15 amino acids. CDR3 DNA sequence: TGTGCCTGGAGTGGCGGACTAGTCCCCACAGATACGCAGTATTTT. Encoded protein: CAWSGGLVPTDTQYF.

Comments on this clone: Other DNA sequences in this specimen translate into the identical CDR3. The V call is TRBV7-9, the J call TRBJ1-1, with TRBD1 as a possible D gene (5 bases). The V end was cut by 8 bases, the J end by 2 bases, with 6 bases between. Germline CDR1 is SEHNR and CDR2 is FQNEAQ (reference sequence). The length of the CDR3 is 11 residues. The DNA of the CDR3 is TGTGCCAGCGGGGCAAACACTGAAGCTTTCTTT. Translation gives CASGANTEAFF.

J is TRBJ2-7 and V is TRBV7-6; D gene ambiguous. The CDR3 contains 12 residues. Germline V gives CDR1 SGHVS, CDR2 FNYEAQ. The V and J ends lost 4 bases and 4 bases respectively, with 8 bases between them. CDR3 amino acids: CASSSDGYEQYF. CDR3 DNA sequence: TGTGCCAGCAGCTCGGACGGTTACGAGCAGTACTTC.

This chain uses TRBV4-1 with TRBJ1-2; D uncertain. The germline gives CDR1 MGHRA, CDR2 YSYEKL. Trimming stripped 4 bases from V and 2 bases from J, with 14 bases between. The CDR3 runs 15 residues. DNA for the CDR3: TGCGCCAGCAGCCTACTGACGAATGGAAACTATGGCTACACCTTC. It yields the protein CASSLLTNGNYGYTF.

This chain joins TRBV28 and TRBJ2-7; 8 bases agree with TRBD1. This CDR3 is built from 16 residues. With V trimmed by 3 bases and J by 9 bases, 16 bases remained unmatched. Germline V lookup: CDR1 MDHEN, CDR2 SYDVKM. CDR3 DNA: TGTGCCAGCAGTTTCCCGGACAGGGTGGGCTTTGGTGGGCAGTACTTC. Its protein is CASSFPDRVGFGGQYF.